This record concerns one T cell receptor (beta chain) sequence. No antigen is known for it. The data were obtained in a study of CD4 T cells in relation to SARS-CoV-2 and coronaviruses. Notes on the study in general: The cross-reactivity analysis covered only spike protein, not other viral proteins. Monoreactive clones expanded significantly more to SARS-CoV-2 than crossreactive clones did.

The protocol was immunoSEQ multiplex PCR, while the TCRdb copy is restricted to in-frame clones and leaves out a portion. The table lists just under 20,000 clones, 60% to 80% of them singletons. Per germline, CDR1 MNHEY and CDR2 SVGAGI. Trimming removed 6 bases from V and 5 bases from J, with 17 bases in between. The CDR3 sequence is 15 residues long. The unexposed donors gave CD4+ T cells in about 2010-2019, prior to COVID-19. CD4+ T cells were isolated from the cells after around 11 days of culture. As cell numbers allowed, unexposed-donor CD4+ T cells faced SARS-CoV-2 S/N and four cold-coronavirus spikes.

The sequence derives from a human donor in good health. The chain couples TRBV6-5 to TRBJ1-5; maybe TRBD1 (5 bases). The source material was CD4+ T cells from PBMCs, cultured in vitro. CDR3 residues: CASSSSRDGHQPQHF. CDR3 bases: TGTGCCAGCAGCTCTTCCCGGGACGGGCATCAGCCCCAGCATTTT.